This entry is about one T cell receptor (beta chain). These data originate in a study of blood T cell repertoires in COVID-19. For the study at large: The United States, Italy and Spain supplied acute and convalescent COVID-19 samples. PBMCs, B-cell-depleted T cells, or T cells were the source of the cDNA or gDNA that made up the material.

How the authors handled the data: Reference gene primers were amplified, and this amplification served to estimate nucleated cell counts. TCRdb keeps only in-frame clones here, not all; method: immunoSEQ multiplex PCR. V and J calls and clone size are given by that table; D and trimming were obtained from the DNA. Of around 150,000 clones detected, around 90% appear once; the ten largest clones hold less than 5%. The material sequenced was peripheral blood. The receptor was isolated from a woman aged 60-75 years who had recovered from COVID-19.

The CDR3 loop reads CASSSPDRFAYEQYF. Here the CDR3 DNA reads TGCGCCAGCAGCTCCCCGGACAGATTCGCCTACGAGCAGTACTTC. The chain recombines TRBV5-1 with TRBJ2-7, with D possibly matching TRBD1 (6 bases). There are 15 residues in the CDR3. Germline V gene data show CDR1 as SGHRS and CDR2 as YFSETQ. Trimming shortened V by 3 bases and J by 2 bases, and 15 bases separated the two germline ends. The entire variable domain, with the rest obtained from reference TRBV5-1 and TRBJ2-7, is as follows: KAGVTQTPRYLIKTRGQQVTLSCSPISGHRSVSWYQQTPGQGLQFLFEYFSETQRNKGNFPGRFSGRQFSNSRSEMNVSTLELGDSALYLCASSSPDRFAYEQYFGPGTRLTVT.